Reported below is one TCR beta chain. Libraries were prepared by immunoSEQ multiplex PCR; TCRdb keeps only in-frame clonotypes and omits some of them. The sample gives 95,000 to 100,000 clones, 91% of which show up once; 3% to 3.5% is in the top ten. The sample originates from a study of T cell changes during pregnancy in multiple sclerosis. J lost 7 bases, V lost 1 base, and 9 bases had no gene match. CDR3 length: 16 residues. Germline CDR1 reads SGHTA; CDR2 reads FQGNSA. This receptor was identified in a female donor with multiple sclerosis, enrolled in a pregnancy study. This specimen was peripheral blood, taken in the second trimester of pregnancy. The rearrangement links TRBV7-2 to TRBJ2-1; 8 bases map to TRBD2. The CDR3 DNA reads TGTGCCAGCAGCTTAGGGGGCGGGAGGAGGCGGAATGAGCAGTTCTTC. This encodes CASSLGGGRRRNEQFF.